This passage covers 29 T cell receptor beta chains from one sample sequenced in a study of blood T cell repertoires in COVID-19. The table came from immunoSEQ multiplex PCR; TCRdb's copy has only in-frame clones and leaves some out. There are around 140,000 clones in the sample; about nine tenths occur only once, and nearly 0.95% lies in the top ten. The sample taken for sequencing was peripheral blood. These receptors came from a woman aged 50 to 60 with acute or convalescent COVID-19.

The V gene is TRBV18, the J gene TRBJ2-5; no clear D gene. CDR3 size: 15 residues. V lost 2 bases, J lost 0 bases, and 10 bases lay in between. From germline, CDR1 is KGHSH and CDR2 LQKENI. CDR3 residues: CASSPYSGNQETQYF. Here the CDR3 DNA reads TGTGCCAGCTCACCATACTCAGGAAACCAAGAGACCCAGTACTTC.

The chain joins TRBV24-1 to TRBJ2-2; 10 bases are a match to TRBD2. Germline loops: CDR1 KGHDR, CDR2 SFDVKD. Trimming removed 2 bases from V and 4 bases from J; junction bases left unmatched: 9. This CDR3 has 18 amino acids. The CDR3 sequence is CATSDSGAGGPITGELFF. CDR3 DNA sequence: TGTGCCACCAGTGATTCGGGAGCGGGGGGGCCTATCACCGGGGAGCTGTTTTTT.

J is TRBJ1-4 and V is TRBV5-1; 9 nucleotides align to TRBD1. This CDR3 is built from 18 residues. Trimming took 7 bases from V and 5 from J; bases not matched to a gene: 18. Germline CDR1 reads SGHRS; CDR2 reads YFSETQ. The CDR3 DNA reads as TGCGCCAGCGGGGACCCGGGACAGGGAACATTTGGGAATGAAAAACTGTTTTTT. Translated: CASGDPGQGTFGNEKLFF.

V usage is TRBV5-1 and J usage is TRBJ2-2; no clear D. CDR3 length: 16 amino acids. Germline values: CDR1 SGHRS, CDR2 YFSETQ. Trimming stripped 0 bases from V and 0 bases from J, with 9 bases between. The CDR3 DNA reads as TGCGCCAGCAGCTTGGTTAACAGATCGAACACCGGGGAGCTGTTTTTT. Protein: CASSLVNRSNTGELFF.

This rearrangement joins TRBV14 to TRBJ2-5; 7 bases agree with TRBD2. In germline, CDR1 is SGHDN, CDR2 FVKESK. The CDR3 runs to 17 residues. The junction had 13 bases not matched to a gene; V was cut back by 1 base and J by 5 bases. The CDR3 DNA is TGTGCCAGCAGCCAAGGGGCGGGAGAGGTTGTGGCGGAGACCCAGTACTTC. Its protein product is CASSQGAGEVVAETQYF.

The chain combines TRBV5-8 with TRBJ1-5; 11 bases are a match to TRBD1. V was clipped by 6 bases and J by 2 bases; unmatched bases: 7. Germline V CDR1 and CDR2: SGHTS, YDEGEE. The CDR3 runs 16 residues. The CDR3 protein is CASTPDRGRGNQPQHF. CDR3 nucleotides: TGTGCCAGCACCCCGGACAGGGGGCGAGGCAATCAGCCCCAGCATTTT.

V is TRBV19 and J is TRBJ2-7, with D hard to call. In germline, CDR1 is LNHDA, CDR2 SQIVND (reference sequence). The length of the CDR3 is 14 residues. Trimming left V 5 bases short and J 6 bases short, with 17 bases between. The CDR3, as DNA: TGTGCCAGTAGTGTTGTGGAAGGAGAAAGCGAGCAGTACTTC. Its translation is CASSVVEGESEQYF.

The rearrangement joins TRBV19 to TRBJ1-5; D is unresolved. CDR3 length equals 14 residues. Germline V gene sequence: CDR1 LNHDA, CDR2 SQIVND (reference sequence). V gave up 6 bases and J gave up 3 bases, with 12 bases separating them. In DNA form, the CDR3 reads TGTGCCAGTAGCTTGACGGGTTACAATCAGCCCCAGCATTTT. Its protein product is CASSLTGYNQPQHF.

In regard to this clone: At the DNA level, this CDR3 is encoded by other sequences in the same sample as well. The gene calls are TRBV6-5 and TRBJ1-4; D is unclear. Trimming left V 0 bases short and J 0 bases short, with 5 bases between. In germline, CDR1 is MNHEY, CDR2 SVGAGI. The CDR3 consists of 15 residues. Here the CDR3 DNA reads TGTGCCAGCAGTTACTCTGGAGCAACTAATGAAAAACTGTTTTTT. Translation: CASSYSGATNEKLFF.

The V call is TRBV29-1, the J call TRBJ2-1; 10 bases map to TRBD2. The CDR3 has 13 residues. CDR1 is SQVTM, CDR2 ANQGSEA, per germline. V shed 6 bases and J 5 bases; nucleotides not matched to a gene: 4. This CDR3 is CSVPGLANNEQFF. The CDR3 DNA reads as TGCAGCGTACCGGGACTAGCGAACAATGAGCAGTTCTTC.

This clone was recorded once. The chain's CDR3 is CASSPGLAAGEQYF. Written as DNA, the CDR3 is TGTGCCAGCAGCCCGGGACTAGCGGCCGGCGAGCAGTACTTC. The V call is TRBV7-3, the J call TRBJ2-7, with 11 nucleotides matching TRBD2. The CDR3 contains 14 residues. With 5 bases clipped from V and 6 bases from J, the junction kept 6 bases outside the gene matches. Germline V CDR1 and CDR2: SGHTA, FQGTGA.

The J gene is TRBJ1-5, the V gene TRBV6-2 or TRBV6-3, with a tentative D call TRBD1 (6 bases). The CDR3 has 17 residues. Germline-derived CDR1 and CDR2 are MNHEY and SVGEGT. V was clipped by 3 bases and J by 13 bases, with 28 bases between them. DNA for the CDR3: TGTGCCAGCAGTTATAGCGACCCGGGACATTCGGTCTATCCTCAGCATTTT. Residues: CASSYSDPGHSVYPQHF.

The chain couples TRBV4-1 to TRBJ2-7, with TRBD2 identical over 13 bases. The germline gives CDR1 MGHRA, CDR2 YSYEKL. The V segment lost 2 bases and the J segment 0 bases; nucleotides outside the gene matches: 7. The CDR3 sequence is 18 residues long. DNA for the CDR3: TGCGCCAGCAGCCAAAAGACTAGCGGGGGGTGGAGCTCCTACGAGCAGTACTTC. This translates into CASSQKTSGGWSSYEQYF.

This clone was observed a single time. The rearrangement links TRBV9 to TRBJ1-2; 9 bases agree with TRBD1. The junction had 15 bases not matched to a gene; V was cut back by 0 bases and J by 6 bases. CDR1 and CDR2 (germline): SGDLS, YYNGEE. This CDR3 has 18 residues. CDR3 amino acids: CASSVVVVPGQGWDGYTF. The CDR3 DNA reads TGTGCCAGCAGCGTAGTAGTTGTTCCGGGACAGGGTTGGGATGGCTACACCTTC.

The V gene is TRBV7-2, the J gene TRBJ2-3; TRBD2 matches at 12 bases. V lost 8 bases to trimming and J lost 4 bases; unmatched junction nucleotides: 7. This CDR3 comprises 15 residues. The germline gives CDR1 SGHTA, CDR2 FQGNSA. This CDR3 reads CASCTSGGFSDTQYF. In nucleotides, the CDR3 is TGTGCCAGCTGCACTAGCGGGGGGTTCTCAGATACGCAGTATTTT. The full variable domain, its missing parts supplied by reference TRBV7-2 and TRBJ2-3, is GAGVSQSPSNKVTEKGKDVELRCDPISGHTALYWYRQSLGQGLEFLIYFQGNSAPDKSGLPSDRFSAERTGGSVSTLTIQRTQQEDSAVYLCASCTSGGFSDTQYFGPGTRLTVL.

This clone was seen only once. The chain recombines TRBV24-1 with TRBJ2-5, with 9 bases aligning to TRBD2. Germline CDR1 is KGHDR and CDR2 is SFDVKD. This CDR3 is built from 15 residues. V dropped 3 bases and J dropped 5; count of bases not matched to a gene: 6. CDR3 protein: CATSDAGGPRETQYF. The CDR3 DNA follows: TGTGCCACCAGTGATGCGGGAGGGCCGCGGGAGACCCAGTACTTC.

CDR3 sequence (DNA): TGTGCCAGCAGCTTGGCAAGCGGGGGGGCCGTGCGTGACACAGATACGCAGTATTTT. Its protein is CASSLASGGAVRDTDTQYF. V usage is TRBV7-9 and J usage is TRBJ2-3, with 10 nucleotides matching TRBD2. The V and J ends lost 3 bases and 2 bases, in that order; junction bases with no gene match: 14. The CDR3 loop spans 19 amino acids. Germline values: CDR1 SEHNR, CDR2 FQNEAQ (reference sequence).

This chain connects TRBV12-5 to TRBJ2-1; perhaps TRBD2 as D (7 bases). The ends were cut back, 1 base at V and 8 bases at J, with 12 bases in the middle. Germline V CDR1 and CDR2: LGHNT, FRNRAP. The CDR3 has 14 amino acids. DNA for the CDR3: TGTGCTAGTGGTTTGGAGAGGGGGGGCCATGAGCAGTTCTTC. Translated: CASGLERGGHEQFF.

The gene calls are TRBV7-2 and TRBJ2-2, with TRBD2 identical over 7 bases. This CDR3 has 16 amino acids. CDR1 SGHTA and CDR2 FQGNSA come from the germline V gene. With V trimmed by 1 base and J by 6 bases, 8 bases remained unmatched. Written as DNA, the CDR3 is TGTGCCAGCAGCTTAGTAGCGGGTCTAGGGGCCGGGGAGCTGTTTTTT. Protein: CASSLVAGLGAGELFF.

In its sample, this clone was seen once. CDR3 region: CASSLVALQNTGELFF. The DNA for the CDR3 is TGTGCCAGCAGCTTAGTAGCTCTCCAGAACACCGGGGAGCTGTTTTTT. The gene calls are TRBV11-2 and TRBJ2-2, with D unclear. CDR3 size: 16 residues. V dropped 1 base and J dropped 1 base, with 10 bases sitting between them. Germline V gives CDR1 SGHAT, CDR2 FQNNGV.

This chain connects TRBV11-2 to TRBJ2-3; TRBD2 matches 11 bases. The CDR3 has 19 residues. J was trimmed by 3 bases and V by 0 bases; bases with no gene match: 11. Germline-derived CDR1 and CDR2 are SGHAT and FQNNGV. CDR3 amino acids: CASSLEPRSSGRGTDTQYF. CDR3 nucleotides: TGTGCCAGCAGCTTAGAACCCCGAAGTAGCGGGAGGGGGACAGATACGCAGTATTTT. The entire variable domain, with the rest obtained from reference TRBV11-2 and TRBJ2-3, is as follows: EAGVAQSPRYKIIEKRQSVAFWCNPISGHATLYWYQQILGQGPKLLIQFQNNGVVDDSQLPKDRFSAERLKGVDSTLKIQPAKLEDSAVYLCASSLEPRSSGRGTDTQYFGPGTRLTVL.

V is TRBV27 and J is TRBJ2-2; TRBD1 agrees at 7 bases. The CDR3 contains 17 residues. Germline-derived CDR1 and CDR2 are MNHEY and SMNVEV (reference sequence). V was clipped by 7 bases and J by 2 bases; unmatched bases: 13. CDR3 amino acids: CASTQRGGQTNTGELFF. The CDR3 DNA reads TGTGCCAGCACACAAAGAGGGGGACAGACTAACACCGGGGAGCTGTTTTTT.

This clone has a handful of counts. The CDR3 region is CASSFSGRGEAFF. The CDR3 region has the DNA TGTGCCAGCAGTTTCTCCGGCCGGGGGGAAGCTTTCTTT. The J gene is TRBJ1-1, the V gene TRBV27; perhaps TRBD1 as D (5 bases). Germline loops: CDR1 MNHEY, CDR2 SMNVEV (reference sequence). This CDR3 has 13 amino acids. Deletions cut 3 bases from V and 8 bases from J, with 13 bases between.

The CDR3 DNA reads as TGTGCCAGTAGTCCTCCCTGGGGGGGGCGGGCTGAAGCTTTCTTT. This gives the protein CASSPPWGGRAEAFF. The V gene is TRBV19, the J gene TRBJ1-1; D may be TRBD1 (6 bases). Germline V lookup: CDR1 LNHDA, CDR2 SQIVND (reference sequence). The CDR3 covers 15 residues. V was clipped by 5 bases and J by 6 bases, with 19 bases between them. The entire variable domain, with the rest obtained from reference TRBV19 and TRBJ1-1, is as follows: DGGITQSPKYLFRKEGQNVTLSCEQNLNHDAMYWYRQDPGQGLRLIYYSQIVNDFQKGDIAEGYSVSREKKESFPLTVTSAQKNPTAFYLCASSPPWGGRAEAFFGQGTRLTVV.

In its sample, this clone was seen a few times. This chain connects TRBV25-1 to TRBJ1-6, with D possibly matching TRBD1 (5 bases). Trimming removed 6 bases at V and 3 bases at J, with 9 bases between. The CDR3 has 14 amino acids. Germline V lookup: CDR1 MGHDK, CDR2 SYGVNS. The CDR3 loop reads CASRRDLYNSPLHF. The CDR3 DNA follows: TGTGCCAGCAGGCGGGACCTCTATAATTCACCCCTCCACTTT.

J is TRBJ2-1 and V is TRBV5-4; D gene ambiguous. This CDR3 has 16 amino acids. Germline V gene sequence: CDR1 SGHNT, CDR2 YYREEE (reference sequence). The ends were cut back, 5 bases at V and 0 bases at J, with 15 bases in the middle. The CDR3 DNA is TGTGCCAGCAGTCTTTCCCCGGTCCGCTCCTACAATGAGCAGTTCTTC. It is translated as CASSLSPVRSYNEQFF.

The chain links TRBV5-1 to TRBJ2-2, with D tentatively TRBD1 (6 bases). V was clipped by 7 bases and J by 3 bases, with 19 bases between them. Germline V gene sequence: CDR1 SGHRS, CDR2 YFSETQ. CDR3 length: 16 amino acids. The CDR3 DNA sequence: TGCGCCAGCGGTAGTACAGGGTTATCCCACACCGGGGAGCTGTTTTTT. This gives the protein CASGSTGLSHTGELFF.

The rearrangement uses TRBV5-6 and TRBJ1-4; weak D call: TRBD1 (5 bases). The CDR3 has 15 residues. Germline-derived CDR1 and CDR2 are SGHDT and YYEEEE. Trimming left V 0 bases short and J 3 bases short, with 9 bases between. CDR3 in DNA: TGTGCCAGCAGCTTGGATCAGGGTGCTAATGAAAAACTGTTTTTT. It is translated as CASSLDQGANEKLFF.

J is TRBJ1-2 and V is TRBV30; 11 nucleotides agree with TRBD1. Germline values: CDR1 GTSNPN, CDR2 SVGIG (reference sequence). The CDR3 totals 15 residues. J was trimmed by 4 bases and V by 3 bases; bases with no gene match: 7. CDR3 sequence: CAWREDRGLPYGYTF. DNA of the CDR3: TGTGCCTGGAGGGAGGACAGGGGGCTGCCCTATGGCTACACCTTC.